This T cell receptor beta chain was sequenced in a study of control samples from healthy donors and cancer patients. Profiled with immunoSEQ multiplex PCR; TCRdb holds only in-frame clones, not every one. The top ten hold 25% to 30% of the sample, which has about 20,000 clones, roughly 83% seen once. Sequencing input: PBMCs. The clonotype was recovered from a man in his fifties or sixties with head and neck cancer.

CDR3 region: CASNREGQINQPQHF. For the CDR3, the DNA is TGTGCCAGCAATCGAGAGGGACAGATAAATCAGCCCCAGCATTTT. This chain uses TRBV6-5 with TRBJ1-5; TRBD1 matches at 7 bases. This CDR3 contains 15 residues. Per the germline V gene, CDR1 is MNHEY and CDR2 is SVGAGI. The trim removed 7 bases at V and 4 bases at J, leaving 10 bases unmatched.